This TCR beta chain was captured in a study of T-cell reconstitution after alpha-beta-depleted transplantation in children. This clonotype was counted ten times or more. Its antigen is unknown. The study, taken as a whole, reports: Where alpha-beta T cells came from about two months after transplant was reportedly several hundred expanded graft clones. Among T cells one year after transplant, newly produced cells accounted for most counts and diversity. The origin of high day-60 TCRbeta diversity in some patients lay in surviving recipient T cells and thymic progenitors.

Preparation of the TCRbeta library was carried out with unique molecular identifiers. TCRdb independently ran MiXCR on the PCR reads; one entry per CDR3 protein. This sample yields 700,000 to 950,000 distinct CDR3 sequences, of which roughly 15% are seen a single time; roughly 5% belongs to the top ten. The J segment lost 4 bases and the V segment lost 5 bases, leaving 10 bases of the junction unmatched. The CDR3 has 15 amino acids. Germline CDR1 is LGHDT and CDR2 is YNNKEL (reference sequence). This chain uses TRBV3-1 with TRBJ1-1; 7 bases agree with TRBD1. The source material was PBMCs, mostly from graft donor cells, sampled 360 days after TCRalphabeta/CD19-depleted stem cell transplant. This sequence originates from a male patient between 10 and 17 years old who had a stem cell transplant for acute lymphoblastic leukemia, so the T cells may come from the graft donor. The CDR3 nucleotides read TGTGCCAGCAGCGTCCCATCCAGGGGGAGCACTGAAGCTTTCTTT. Its protein is CASSVPSRGSTEAFF.